This TCR beta chain was recovered during a study of T cells in narcolepsy (dated by TCRdb to 2016 to 2019). Concerning the study at large: Patients with narcolepsy type 1 or type 2 (NT1, NT2) and healthy control donors were enrolled in the study. The study sought autoreactive T cells targeting hypocretin neuron self-antigens (hypocretin, TRIB2) in narcolepsy patients, using TCR Vbeta sequencing to track clonotypes in blood and CSF. The study at large found these results: According to the report, autoreactive clonotypes were detected serially in the blood of the same patients and of different patients, but not in healthy controls. Some blood memory CD4+ repertoires from patients and controls contained no sequences matching autoreactive T cell clones. Plots that compared CSF and blood CD4+ T cell clonotypes from the same patient highlighted HCRT-specific and TRIB2-specific autoreactive clonotypes. Numbers of sequenced blood memory CD4+ clonotypes were comparable, averaging roughly 40,000 in patients and around 30,000 in controls.

The germline V gene (reference sequence) gives CDR1 as MNHEY and CDR2 as SMNVEV. The CDR3 goes from the cysteine to the phenylalanine over 16 residues. Of all the DNA, just the CDR3 is kept, 48 bases in frame from base 1. Trimmed from V: 4 bases; trimmed from J: 5 bases; junction bases lacking a gene match: 10. For TCR Vbeta sequencing, memory CD4+ T cells were sorted ex vivo from the peripheral blood of both healthy controls and narcolepsy patients. Library generation was performed with the immunoSEQ multiplex PCR assay. TCRdb mirrors the immuneACCESS table, restricted to in-frame sequences. Some clones are absent from its copies; in checked studies, under half trace to an unresolved V gene, and the reason for the others is unknown. This sample lists roughly 24,000 clones; about 80% were detected once. 1% to 1.4% of the sample is in the top ten clones. Comments on this clone: Its recognized antigen is unknown. No base-level quality is on record; no much larger clone is a single base apart.

The sequence joins TRBV27 to TRBJ2-2; 7 bases in between match TRBD2. The clonotype originates from a human donor in good health. The sample comprised memory (CD45RA-) CD4+ T cells from blood. The meaning of the sample's cell subset or site label: memory T cells sorted ex vivo from peripheral blood. DNA sequence: TGTGCCAGCAGTTCCCACGGGAGGAGGTCAACCGGGGAGCTGTTTTTT. It specifies CASSSHGRRSTGELFF.